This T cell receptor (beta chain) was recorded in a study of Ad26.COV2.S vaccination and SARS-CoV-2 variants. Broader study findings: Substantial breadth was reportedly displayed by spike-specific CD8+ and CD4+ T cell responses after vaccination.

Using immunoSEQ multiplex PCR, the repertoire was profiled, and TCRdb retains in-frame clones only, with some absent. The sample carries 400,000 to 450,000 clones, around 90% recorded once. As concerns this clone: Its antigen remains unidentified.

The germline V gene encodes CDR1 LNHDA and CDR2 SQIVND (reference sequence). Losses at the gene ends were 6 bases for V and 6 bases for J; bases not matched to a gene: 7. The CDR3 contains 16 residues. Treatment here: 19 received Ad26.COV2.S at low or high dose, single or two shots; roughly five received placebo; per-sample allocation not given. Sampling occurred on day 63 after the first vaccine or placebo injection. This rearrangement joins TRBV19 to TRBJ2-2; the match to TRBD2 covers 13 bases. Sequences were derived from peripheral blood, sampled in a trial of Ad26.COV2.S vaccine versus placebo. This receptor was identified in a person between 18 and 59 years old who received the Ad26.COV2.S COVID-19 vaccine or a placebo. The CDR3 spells CASRTGTSGISGELFF. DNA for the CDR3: TGTGCCAGTAGAACTGGGACTAGCGGGATTTCCGGGGAGCTGTTTTTT.